This entry features one T cell receptor (beta chain) sequence. Its binding antigen is unknown. Based on the germline V gene (reference sequence), the CDR1 and CDR2 sequences are DFQATT and SNEGSKA. Including the terminal cysteine and phenylalanine, the CDR3 comprises 14 residues. DNA was not recorded. A commercial ELISA kit detecting HCMV-specific IgG in serum was used to determine HCMV serostatus. Peripheral blood mononuclear cells were isolated from blood by Ficoll density gradient centrifugation. This specimen comes from a study of T cells expressing NK-cell markers (TCRdb year 2020). Some background on the complete study: Three sorted T-cell subsets (CD3+CD56+NKG2C+, CD3+CD56+NKG2C- and CD3+CD56-NKG2C+) from several donors had their TCR beta-chain repertoires profiled. Among the eight sequenced donors, only one was HCMV-seronegative, while the other seven were HCMV-seropositive. The eight sequenced donors were randomly selected healthy volunteers, three men and five women. Libraries were sequenced as 2 x 150 bp reads on Illumina HiSeq 2000/2500, MiSeq or NextSeq.

What the authors observed across the whole study: Whether the expanded NKG2C-expressing T cell clones were specific for HCMV antigens remained unclear. For roughly six donors, the dominant CD3+CD56+NKG2C+ clonotypes were among the top 10 CD8+ clonotypes and accounted for 1.0-7.0% of CD8+ T cells. Those dominant clonotypes were again the most abundant among CD3+CD56-NKG2C+ cells in a handful of donors, at about 28.3-60.1%.

The instrument was an Illumina HiSeq 2000. The TCR beta cDNA libraries were made using 5'RACE template switching, a step that added both a universal primer site and unique molecular identifiers. cDNA synthesis was primed from the TCR beta constant segment, followed by two successive PCR amplification steps. On the study's bioinformatics: MIGEC was used to demultiplex reads and group reads by UMI, and MiTCR was used to assemble and quantify clonotypes. To exclude erroneous sequences, only TCR cDNA sequences supported by at least two reads were retained. The tcR package was used for downstream repertoire analysis, and clonotypes were matched between fractions using CDR3 nucleotide sequence together with V segment. Antigen specificity was annotated against VDJdb with VDJmatch, allowing one amino acid substitution in CDR3. Following TCRdb reprocessing, every CDR3 protein sequence forms one entry, and DNA is not provided. Clone size and V and J calls follow TCRdb, not the original study. The record for this sample contains 550,000 to 600,000 distinct CDR3 sequences. Around 4% of the sample is held by the ten biggest clonotypes.

This TCR was recovered from a man aged 18 to 29 in good health. Donor details come from another sample of the same person, matched by shared clones. The sequence links TRBV20-1 to TRBJ1-6; TCRdb names TRBD1, which stays unverified in the absence of DNA. Sequencing was performed on blood T cells: a sorted CD56 or NKG2C T cell subset, CD4+ or CD8+ T cells, or bulk PBMC T cells (not recorded which). The CDR3 reads CSATETGYNSPLHF.